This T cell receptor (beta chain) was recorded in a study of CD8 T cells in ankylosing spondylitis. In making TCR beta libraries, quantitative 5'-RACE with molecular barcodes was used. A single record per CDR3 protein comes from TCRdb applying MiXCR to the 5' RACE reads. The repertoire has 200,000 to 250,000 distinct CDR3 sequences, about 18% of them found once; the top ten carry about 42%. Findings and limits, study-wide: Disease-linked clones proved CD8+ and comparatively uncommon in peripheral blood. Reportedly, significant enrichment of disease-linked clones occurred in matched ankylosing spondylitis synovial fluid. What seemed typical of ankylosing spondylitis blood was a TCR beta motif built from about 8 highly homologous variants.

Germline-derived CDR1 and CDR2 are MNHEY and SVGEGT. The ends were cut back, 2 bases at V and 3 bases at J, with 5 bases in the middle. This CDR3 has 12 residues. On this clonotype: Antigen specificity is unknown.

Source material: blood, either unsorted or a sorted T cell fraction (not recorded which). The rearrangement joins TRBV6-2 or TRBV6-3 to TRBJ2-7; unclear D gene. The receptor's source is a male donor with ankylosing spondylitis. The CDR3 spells CASSYVGYEQYF. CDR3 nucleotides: TGTGCCAGCAGTTACGTTGGCTACGAGCAGTACTTC.